The present T cell receptor beta chain was sequenced within a study of Ad26.COV2.S vaccination and SARS-CoV-2 variants. TCRdb's copy holds only in-frame clones and misses some; the assay was immunoSEQ multiplex PCR. The table lists 380,000 or so clones, about nine tenths of them singletons. As to treatment: about 20 received Ad26.COV2.S at low or high dose, single or two shots; about 5 received placebo; per-sample allocation not given. Samples analyzed were those drawn on day 63 after the first vaccine or placebo injection. Per the germline V gene, CDR1 is MNHEY and CDR2 is SVGEGT. The CDR3 has 13 amino acids. V was cut by 3 bases and J by 6 bases, with 9 bases left in between.

This sequence joins TRBV6-2 or TRBV6-3 and TRBJ1-5; D is undetermined. The sample here was peripheral blood, taken in a trial of Ad26.COV2.S vaccine versus placebo. The sequence was collected from a person between 18 and 65 years old who received the Ad26.COV2.S COVID-19 vaccine or a placebo. CDR3 sequence reads: CASSYLAGQPQHF. Here the CDR3 DNA reads TGTGCCAGCAGTTATTTGGCCGGTCAGCCCCAGCATTTT.